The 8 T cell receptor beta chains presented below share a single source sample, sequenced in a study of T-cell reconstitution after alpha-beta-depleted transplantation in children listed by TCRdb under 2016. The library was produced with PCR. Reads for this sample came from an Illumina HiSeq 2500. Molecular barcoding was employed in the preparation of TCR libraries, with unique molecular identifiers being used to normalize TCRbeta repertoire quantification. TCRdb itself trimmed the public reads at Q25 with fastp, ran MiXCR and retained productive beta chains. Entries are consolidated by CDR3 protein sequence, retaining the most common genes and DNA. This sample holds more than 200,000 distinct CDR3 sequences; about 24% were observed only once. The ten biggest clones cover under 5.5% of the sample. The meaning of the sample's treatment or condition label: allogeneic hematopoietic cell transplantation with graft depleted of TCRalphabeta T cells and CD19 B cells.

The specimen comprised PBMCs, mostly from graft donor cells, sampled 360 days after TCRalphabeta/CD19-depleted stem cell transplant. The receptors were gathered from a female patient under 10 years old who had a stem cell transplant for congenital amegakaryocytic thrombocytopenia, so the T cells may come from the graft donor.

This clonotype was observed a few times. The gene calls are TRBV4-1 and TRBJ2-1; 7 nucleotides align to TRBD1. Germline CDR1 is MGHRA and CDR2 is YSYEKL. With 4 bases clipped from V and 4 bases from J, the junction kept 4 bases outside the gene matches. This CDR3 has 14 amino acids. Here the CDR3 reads CASSRGTAYNEQFF. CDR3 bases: TGCGCCAGCAGCCGAGGGACAGCTTACAATGAGCAGTTCTTC.

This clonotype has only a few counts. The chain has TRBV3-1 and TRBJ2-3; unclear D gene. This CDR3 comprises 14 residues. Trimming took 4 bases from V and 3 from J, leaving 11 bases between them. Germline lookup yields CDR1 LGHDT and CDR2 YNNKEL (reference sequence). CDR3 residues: CASSPGRSTDTQYF. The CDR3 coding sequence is TGTGCCAGCAGCCCCGGGCGTAGTACAGATACGCAGTATTTT.

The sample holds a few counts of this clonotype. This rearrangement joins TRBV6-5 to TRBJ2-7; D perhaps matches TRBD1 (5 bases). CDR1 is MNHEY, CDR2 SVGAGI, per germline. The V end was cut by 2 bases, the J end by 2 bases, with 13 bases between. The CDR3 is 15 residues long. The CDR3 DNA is TGTGCCAGCAGTTACGACGACAGTCGGACCTACGAGCAGTACTTC. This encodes CASSYDDSRTYEQYF.

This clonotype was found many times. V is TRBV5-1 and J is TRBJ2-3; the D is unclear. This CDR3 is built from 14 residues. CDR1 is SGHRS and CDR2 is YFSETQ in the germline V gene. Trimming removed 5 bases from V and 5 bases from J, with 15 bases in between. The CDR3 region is CASSFSYLQDTQYF. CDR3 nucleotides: TGCGCCAGCAGTTTTAGTTATCTACAAGATACGCAGTATTTT. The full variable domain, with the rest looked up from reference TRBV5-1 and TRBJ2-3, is KAGVTQTPRYLIKTRGQQVTLSCSPISGHRSVSWYQQTPGQGLQFLFEYFSETQRNKGNFPGRFSGRQFSNSRSEMNVSTLELGDSALYLCASSFSYLQDTQYFGPGTRLTVL.

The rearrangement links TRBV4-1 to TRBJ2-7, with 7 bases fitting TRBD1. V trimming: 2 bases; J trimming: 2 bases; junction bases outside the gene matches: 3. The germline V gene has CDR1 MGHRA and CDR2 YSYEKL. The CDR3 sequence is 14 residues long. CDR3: CASSQRTGPYEQYF. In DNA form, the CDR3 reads TGCGCCAGCAGCCAAAGGACAGGTCCCTACGAGCAGTACTTC.

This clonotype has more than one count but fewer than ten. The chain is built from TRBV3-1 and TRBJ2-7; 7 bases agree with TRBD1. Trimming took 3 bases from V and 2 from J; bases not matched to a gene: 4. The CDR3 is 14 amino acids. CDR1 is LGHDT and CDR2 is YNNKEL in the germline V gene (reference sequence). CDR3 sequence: CASSHWTGTYEQYF. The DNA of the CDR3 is TGTGCCAGCAGCCACTGGACAGGCACCTACGAGCAGTACTTC.

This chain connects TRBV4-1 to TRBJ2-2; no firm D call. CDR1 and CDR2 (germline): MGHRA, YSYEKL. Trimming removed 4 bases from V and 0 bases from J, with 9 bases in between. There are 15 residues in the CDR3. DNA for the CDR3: TGCGCCAGCAGCCCCAGACGTGCGAACACCGGGGAGCTGTTTTTT. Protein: CASSPRRANTGELFF.

The chain's CDR3 is CASSYSRAGEQYF. The CDR3 DNA sequence: TGTGCCAGCAGTTACTCGCGGGCGGGGGAGCAGTACTTC. The rearrangement joins TRBV6-6 to TRBJ2-7, with D perhaps TRBD2 (6 bases). Trimming removed 0 bases at V and 7 bases at J, with 10 bases between. Germline CDR1 reads MNHNY; CDR2 reads SVGAGI (reference sequence). This CDR3 has 13 residues.